This record covers a single T cell receptor beta chain. Its antigen remains undetermined. Per-base quality was not reported, and no clone a single base away is much larger than it. Sorted unstimulated T cells and proliferating T cells recovered from mixed lymphocyte reactions were subjected to TCRbeta CDR3 sequencing. Fresh whole blood from approximately 11 HLA-typed healthy donors served as the source for isolating PBMCs. To map where alloreactive clones came from, unstimulated CD4+ regulatory T cells were FACS-sorted. Libraries were prepared through the immunoSEQ multiplex PCR assay. The deep sequencing platform assayed some 98,000 TCR templates per sample. Genomic DNA extracted from sorted T cells was used for TCRbeta CDR3 sequencing. Per the source publication's procedure: Clonal analysis of TCRbeta CDR3 data was done in the R programming language. Comparing unstimulated samples against CFSE-low samples taken after the reaction was how alloreactive CD4+ and CD8+ clones were defined. By matching sequences to the repertoires of sorted unstimulated Treg and non-Treg cells, each alloreactive CD4+ clone was assigned a regulatory or non-regulatory origin. TCRdb limited this immuneACCESS table to in-frame rearrangements with V and J called. A share of clones is missing; checked studies link under half to unresolved V genes, and the rest is unexplained. V, J and clone size are taken as reported in that table, and D and trimming were inferred from the DNA itself. This sample comprises 100,000 or so clones, about 93% of them detected only once. The ten largest clones represent approximately 0.61% of the sample.

The source of the sample is a study of siplizumab effects on memory and regulatory T cells (dated by TCRdb to 2018 to 2020). In the study overall: The study examined how the anti-CD2 antibody siplizumab affects alloreactive T-cell subsets in allogeneic mixed lymphocyte reactions built from human PBMCs.

Summary of the overall study and its limitations: Compared with memory T cells, unstimulated naive T cells appeared more diverse, and naive cells seemed to make a substantial contribution to the alloresponse. Whether proliferating Tregs from siplizumab cultures actually had suppressive function was not functionally confirmed. Roughly 80-95% of proliferating CD4+ or CD8+ clones could not be assigned a naive or memory phenotype. Because sequences below about 10^-5 frequency were poorly captured, only a minor fraction of alloreactive clones could be mapped to unstimulated subsets. Of the alloreactive CD4+ clones that could be mapped, the Treg-derived share averaged about 63% with siplizumab compared with around 27% in control reactions. Siplizumab significantly lowered the cumulative frequency of alloreactive sequences that could be traced to unstimulated CD4+ memory T cells.

The clonotype originates from a human donor in good health. Source material: Tregs sorted from blood.

The CDR3 is CASSYSRQMNTEAFF. The nucleotide sequence reads TGTGCCAGCAGTTACTCGAGACAGATGAACACTGAAGCTTTCTTT. The sequence is built from TRBV6-6 and TRBJ1-1, and the D gene may be TRBD1, 5 bases matching. From a lookup of the germline V gene (reference sequence), CDR1 and CDR2 are MNHNY and SVGAGI. Trimming costs V 0 bases and J 0 bases, and their ends lie 8 bases apart. The CDR3 covers 15 residues, taking in both the cysteine and the phenylalanine. Only the CDR3 portion is preserved as DNA: 45 bases, with reading frame beginning at the first base.